These 26 T cell receptor beta chains were all obtained from the same sample, sequenced in a study of blood T cell repertoires in COVID-19. The data were produced by immunoSEQ multiplex PCR, yet TCRdb's version contains in-frame clones alone and is incomplete. Among roughly 120,000 clones listed, approximately 89% were seen once. The sample taken for sequencing was peripheral blood. These receptors all stem from a woman aged 55-75 years with COVID-19, enrolled during active disease.

V is TRBV12-3 or TRBV12-4 and J is TRBJ2-7, with D perhaps matching TRBD1 (5 bases). The CDR3 has 13 amino acids. V was clipped by 1 base and J by 3 bases, with 7 bases between them. In DNA, the CDR3 is TGTGCCAGCAGTTTAGGCAGGGTCTACGAGCAGTACTTC. Encoded protein: CASSLGRVYEQYF.

The chain combines TRBV6-5 with TRBJ2-5, with 7 bases aligning to TRBD1. The V and J ends lost 0 bases and 4 bases, in that order; junction bases with no gene match: 5. This CDR3 contains 15 residues. The germline CDR1 and CDR2 sequences are MNHEY and SVGAGI. CDR3 DNA sequence: TGTGCCAGCAGTTACTCGAGGGGGCAGGGAGAGACCCAGTACTTC. It translates to CASSYSRGQGETQYF.

The chain has TRBV2 and TRBJ2-7; D is possibly TRBD1 (5 bases). The ends were cut back, 4 bases at V and 6 bases at J, with 13 bases in the middle. From germline, CDR1 is SNHLY and CDR2 FYNNEI. This CDR3 contains 13 residues. This chain's CDR3 is CASSVAREFEQYF. CDR3 nucleotides: TGTGCCAGCAGTGTAGCCAGGGAATTCGAGCAGTACTTC.

The chain combines TRBV29-1 with TRBJ2-1; TRBD1 agrees at 7 bases. Germline values: CDR1 SQVTM, CDR2 ANQGSEA. CDR3 length: 14 residues. Trimming took 3 bases from V and 2 from J; bases not matched to a gene: 4. The CDR3 here is CSVDDRETYNEQFF. The CDR3 DNA reads TGCAGCGTTGACGACAGGGAAACCTACAATGAGCAGTTCTTC.

The J gene is TRBJ1-1, the V gene TRBV7-6; D gene uncertain. Trimming pared 5 bases from V and 0 bases from J, leaving 7 bases between. Germline assignment: CDR1 SGHVS and CDR2 FNYEAQ. The CDR3 has 13 amino acids. CDR3: CASSPQMNTEAFF. The CDR3 coding sequence is TGTGCCAGCAGCCCCCAAATGAACACTGAAGCTTTCTTT.

This rearrangement joins TRBV13 to TRBJ2-1; D may be TRBD1 (6 bases). Trimming took 0 bases from V and 0 from J, leaving 6 bases between them. From germline, CDR1 is PRHDT and CDR2 FYEKMQ (reference sequence). The CDR3 is 15 amino acids. CDR3 nucleotide sequence: TGTGCCAGCAGCTTAGGACAGGGCTCCTACAATGAGCAGTTCTTC. This sequence encodes CASSLGQGSYNEQFF.

The chain combines TRBV18 with TRBJ1-3; 7 bases agree with TRBD1. This CDR3 is built from 17 residues. The V segment lost 3 bases and the J segment 0 bases; nucleotides outside the gene matches: 8. Germline values: CDR1 KGHSH, CDR2 LQKENI. The CDR3 nucleotides are TGTGCCAGCTCACCTCTGGGACAGTCACTCTCTGGAAACACCATATATTTT. Translated: CASSPLGQSLSGNTIYF.

The genes are TRBV5-1 and TRBJ2-2; TRBD1 might be the D (5 bases). This CDR3 region has 16 residues. Germline loops: CDR1 SGHRS, CDR2 YFSETQ. The V gene lost 4 bases and the J gene lost 0 bases, with 13 bases spanning the gap. CDR3 region: CASSPLDTPNTGELFF. The CDR3 nucleotides are TGCGCCAGCAGCCCTCTGGACACCCCGAACACCGGGGAGCTGTTTTTT.

The chain joins TRBV12-2 to TRBJ1-5; the listed D gene, TRBD1, was not tested against the DNA. TRBV12-2 is reported as a pseudogene. The CDR3 totals 16 residues. DNA of the CDR3: TGTGCAAGTCGCTTAGACAGGGTATATAGCAATCAGCCCCAGCATTTT. Translation gives CASRLDRVYSNQPQHF.

The CDR3 nucleotides are TGTGCCAGCAGCCAACAAGAAGGGGACAGGTCCTACGAGCAGTACTTC. This encodes CASSQQEGDRSYEQYF. The genes are TRBV3-1 (or the pseudogene TRBV3-2) and TRBJ2-7; 8 bases agree with TRBD1. This CDR3 region has 16 residues. Losses at the gene ends were 2 bases for V and 1 base for J; bases not matched to a gene: 7. Germline-derived CDR1 and CDR2 are LGHDT and YNNKEL (reference sequence).

The CDR3 loop is CASSTETSPYTDTQYF. In nucleotides, the CDR3 is TGTGCCAGTAGTACCGAGACTAGCCCTTACACAGATACGCAGTATTTT. This chain uses TRBV19 with TRBJ2-3; TRBD2 agrees at 7 bases. V gave up 4 bases and J gave up 2 bases; unmatched junction bases: 9. The germline V gene has CDR1 LNHDA and CDR2 SQIVND (reference sequence). The CDR3 is 16 residues long.

The V and J genes are TRBV15 and TRBJ1-2; possible D gene TRBD1, 6 bases. The ends were cut back, 3 bases at V and 7 bases at J, with 15 bases in the middle. The CDR3 consists of 14 residues. Germline CDR1 and CDR2: LNHNV and YYDKDF (reference sequence). For the CDR3, the DNA is TGTGCCACCAGCAGGCCGGGACAACCTACTGGCTACACCTTC. It is translated as CATSRPGQPTGYTF.

This clone has only a few counts. The CDR3 nucleotides read TGCGCCAGCAGCCCAGGGGGTGGGATCTATGGCTACACCTTC. Its translation: CASSPGGGIYGYTF. The chain recombines TRBV5-1 with TRBJ1-2; TRBD1 matches 7 bases. V trimming: 4 bases; J trimming: 4 bases; junction bases outside the gene matches: 7. The CDR3 consists of 14 residues. The germline gives CDR1 SGHRS, CDR2 YFSETQ. Together with reference TRBV5-1 and TRBJ1-2, the CDR3 gives the full variable domain: KAGVTQTPRYLIKTRGQQVTLSCSPISGHRSVSWYQQTPGQGLQFLFEYFSETQRNKGNFPGRFSGRQFSNSRSEMNVSTLELGDSALYLCASSPGGGIYGYTFGSGTRLTVV.

The chain couples TRBV11-1 to TRBJ1-1, with 7 bases fitting TRBD1. The J segment lost 4 bases and the V segment lost 5 bases, leaving 10 bases of the junction unmatched. This CDR3 is built from 15 residues. Germline V gene lookup returns CDR1 SGHAT and CDR2 FQDESV (reference sequence). CDR3 residues: CASSLRQGRGTEAFF. The CDR3 coding sequence is TGTGCCAGCAGCCTCAGACAGGGTAGGGGCACTGAAGCTTTCTTT. Drawing the rest from reference TRBV11-1 and TRBJ1-1, the complete variable domain is EAEVAQSPRYKITEKSQAVAFWCDPISGHATLYWYRQILGQGPELLVQFQDESVVDDSQLPKDRFSAERLKGVDSTLKIQPAELGDSAMYLCASSLRQGRGTEAFFGQGTRLTVV.

V and J are TRBV5-4 and TRBJ2-2; TRBD2 matches at 9 bases. The V and J ends lost 0 bases and 3 bases, in that order; junction bases with no gene match: 3. This CDR3 has 16 amino acids. Per the germline V gene, CDR1 is SGHNT and CDR2 is YYREEE (reference sequence). CDR3 sequence reads: CASSLGAGGDTGELFF. CDR3 DNA: TGTGCCAGCAGCTTGGGGGCGGGGGGGGACACCGGGGAGCTGTTTTTT.

This chain links TRBV11-3 with TRBJ2-1; D is possibly TRBD2 (5 bases). This CDR3 contains 14 residues. Trimming took off 1 base at V and 5 bases at J, with 9 bases between the two ends. The germline V gene has CDR1 SGHNT and CDR2 YENEEA. The CDR3 is CASSLVGLNNEQFF. DNA for the CDR3: TGTGCCAGCAGCTTAGTCGGACTCAACAATGAGCAGTTCTTC.

The genes are TRBV2 and TRBJ1-1, with D possibly being TRBD1 (5 bases). The CDR3 has 17 amino acids. Trimming took 4 bases from V and 5 from J, leaving 23 bases between them. Germline V gene lookup returns CDR1 SNHLY and CDR2 FYNNEI. This CDR3 is CASSGDPRRGFGTEAFF. CDR3 DNA: TGTGCCAGCAGTGGGGACCCCAGGCGGGGCTTCGGGACTGAAGCTTTCTTT.

The J gene is TRBJ2-3, the V gene TRBV4-1, with D possibly TRBD2 on 7 matching bases. CDR1 is MGHRA, CDR2 YSYEKL, per germline. Trimming pared 2 bases from V and 2 bases from J, leaving 14 bases between. The CDR3 totals 16 residues. CDR3 loop: CASSQPKGGVTDTQYF. CDR3 DNA sequence: TGCGCCAGCAGCCAACCGAAAGGGGGGGTCACAGATACGCAGTATTTT.

The rearrangement links TRBV6-6 to TRBJ2-5; no reliable D call. This CDR3 spans 12 amino acids. Trimming shortened V by 5 bases and J by 4 bases, and 8 bases separated the two germline ends. The V gene's germline CDR1 is MNHNY and CDR2 SVGAGI (reference sequence). The CDR3 region is CASSTDVETQYF. The DNA for the CDR3 is TGTGCCAGCAGTACAGACGTAGAGACCCAGTACTTC.

The chain joins TRBV5-3 to TRBJ1-5, with a tentative D call TRBD1 (6 bases). TRBV5-3 qualifies as an ORF whose function is uncertain. V lost 5 bases and J 0 bases, leaving 12 bases between the germline ends. The CDR3 totals 15 residues. This CDR3 reads CARRSGAPSNQPQHF. The CDR3 DNA sequence: TGTGCCAGAAGATCAGGGGCGCCTAGCAATCAGCCCCAGCATTTT.

This chain joins TRBV5-1 and TRBJ2-2, with a possible D match to TRBD1 (6 bases). There are 16 residues in the CDR3. The V gene lost 6 bases and the J gene lost 2 bases, with 17 bases spanning the gap. CDR1 SGHRS and CDR2 YFSETQ come from the germline V gene. The CDR3 region is CASKTVRQANTGELFF. The CDR3 DNA reads as TGCGCCAGCAAGACCGTCCGACAGGCCAACACCGGGGAGCTGTTTTTT.

In DNA, the CDR3 is TGTGCCAGCAGTTTTGAGCACTATGGCTACACCTTC. Protein: CASSFEHYGYTF. The chain combines TRBV12-3 or TRBV12-4 with TRBJ1-2; D is unclear. Trimming removed 3 bases from V and 3 bases from J, with 5 bases in between. The CDR3 runs 12 residues.

A few counts support this clone. The V call is TRBV29-1, the J call TRBJ2-6, with 9 positions matching TRBD1. The V gene's germline CDR1 is SQVTM and CDR2 ANQGSEA. The CDR3 loop spans 15 amino acids. V dropped 6 bases and J dropped 0; count of bases not matched to a gene: 3. The CDR3 DNA reads as TGCAGCGTAGGGACAGGGTCCTCTGGGGCCAACGTCCTGACTTTC. Translation gives CSVGTGSSGANVLTF.

The chain recombines TRBV19 with TRBJ1-2; D is unclear. The CDR3 extends over 16 amino acids. Trimming removed 3 bases at V and 8 bases at J, with 22 bases between. CDR1 is LNHDA, CDR2 SQIVND, per germline (reference sequence). The DNA for the CDR3 is TGTGCCAGTAGTATTATGAGGGCTAGATGGCGTGAAGGCTACACCTTC. It is translated as CASSIMRARWREGYTF. The full variable domain, completed using reference TRBV19 and TRBJ1-2, is DGGITQSPKYLFRKEGQNVTLSCEQNLNHDAMYWYRQDPGQGLRLIYYSQIVNDFQKGDIAEGYSVSREKKESFPLTVTSAQKNPTAFYLCASSIMRARWREGYTFGSGTRLTVV.

This chain uses TRBV18 with TRBJ1-1; TRBD1 might be the D (6 bases). V lost 3 bases and J 6 bases, leaving 14 bases between the germline ends. CDR1 is KGHSH and CDR2 is LQKENI in the germline V gene. There are 14 residues in the CDR3. CDR3 protein: CASSPRTDVAEAFF. CDR3 DNA sequence: TGTGCCAGCTCACCCCGGACAGACGTGGCTGAAGCTTTCTTT.

The chain couples TRBV29-1 to TRBJ1-1, with D perhaps TRBD1 (5 bases). This CDR3 is built from 12 residues. Between the trimmed V and J ends, which lost 8 bases and 0 bases, there was a span of 10 bases. Per the germline V gene, CDR1 is SQVTM and CDR2 is ANQGSEA. The CDR3 DNA follows: TGCAGCACGACAGAAGTGAACACTGAAGCTTTCTTT. Protein: CSTTEVNTEAFF.